The 26 T cell receptor beta chains reported below all come from one sample, sequenced in a study of regulatory T cells. Amplification used 52 TRBV primers and 13 TRBJ primers. Libraries were prepared by immunoSEQ multiplex PCR; TCRdb keeps only in-frame clonotypes and omits some of them. The sample contains about 6,100 clones, 80% to 90% of which appear only once. Their cognate antigens are unknown. Overall study findings and caveats: In CD3G deficiency, regulatory T cells had lower Shannon diversity than autologous conventional CD4+ and control regulatory cells.

The specimen was CD4+ Tregs sorted from blood. All receptors derive from a person aged 18 to 30 with CD3G deficiency.

This chain joins TRBV5-1 and TRBJ2-1; 7 bases map to TRBD2. Germline V gene lookup returns CDR1 SGHRS and CDR2 YFSETQ. This CDR3 has 13 amino acids. V trimming: 3 bases; J trimming: 5 bases; junction bases outside the gene matches: 2. DNA for the CDR3: TGCGCCAGCAGCTCCCTAGCGGACAATGAGCAGTTCTTC. Its translation: CASSSLADNEQFF.

The chain employs TRBV6-1 and TRBJ2-5; maybe TRBD2 (6 bases). The DNA matches TRBJ2-7 better at its end, which makes the J call doubtful. Germline assignment: CDR1 MNHNS and CDR2 SASEGT. The CDR3 has 15 residues. Written as DNA, the CDR3 is TGTGCCAGCAGTGACCCCGGAGGGCCCTCCTACGAGCAGTACTTC. Amino acid sequence: CASSDPGGPSYEQYF.

This chain uses TRBV6-1 with TRBJ1-6; weak D call: TRBD1 (6 bases). V was cut by 7 bases and J by 11 bases, with 18 bases left in between. Germline CDR1 and CDR2: MNHNS and SASEGT. The CDR3 spans 14 residues. The CDR3, as DNA: TGTGCCAGCACCCAACAGGGTTGGGAACCACCCCTCCACTTT. It encodes CASTQQGWEPPLHF.

The chain joins TRBV6-1 to TRBJ1-5; D is undetermined. The CDR3 totals 14 residues. The germline CDR1 and CDR2 sequences are MNHNS and SASEGT. V was pared by 3 bases and J by 4 bases, with 10 bases between. For the CDR3, the DNA is TGTGCCAGCAGTGAGCAGGACGCGAATCAGCCCCAGCATTTT. It encodes CASSEQDANQPQHF.

This clone appeared a few times. The chain couples TRBV11-3 to TRBJ2-7; possible D gene TRBD1, 5 bases. V lost 2 bases, J lost 4 bases, and 6 bases lay in between. This CDR3 spans 12 amino acids. Germline CDR1 SGHNT, CDR2 YENEEA. CDR3 in DNA: TGTGCCAGCAGCTTACAGGGTTACGAGCAGTACTTC. Protein sequence: CASSLQGYEQYF.

The chain carries TRBV18 and TRBJ2-3; no clear D. Germline CDR1 and CDR2: KGHSH and LQKENI. Deletions cut 4 bases from V and 6 bases from J, with 11 bases between. The CDR3 spans 13 residues. DNA of the CDR3: TGTGCCAGCTCACTCCAAGGAGCGGATACGCAGTATTTT. It is translated as CASSLQGADTQYF.

The rearrangement joins TRBV21-1 to TRBJ1-5; TRBD1, the table's D call, was not compared with the DNA. TRBV21-1 represents a pseudogene. This CDR3 has 19 residues. The DNA of the CDR3 is TGTGCCAGCAGCGTTAAATACGACAGGGCGGGTCCTAGCAATCAGCCCCAGCATTTT. Protein: CASSVKYDRAGPSNQPQHF.

The J gene is TRBJ1-5, the V gene TRBV28; 9 positions agree with TRBD1. With V trimmed by 5 bases and J by 3 bases, 5 bases remained unmatched. Germline CDR1 and CDR2: MDHEN and SYDVKM. The CDR3 is 15 amino acids. The CDR3 loop is CASSRRDRDNQPQHF. The CDR3 nucleotides read TGTGCCAGCAGTCGCAGGGACAGGGACAATCAGCCCCAGCATTTT.

This chain uses TRBV6-6 with TRBJ1-1; possibly TRBD1 for D (6 bases). CDR3 length: 13 amino acids. V was cut by 7 bases and J by 1 base, with 10 bases left in between. Germline values: CDR1 MNHNY, CDR2 SVGAGI (reference sequence). CDR3 loop: CASKVGQNTEAFF. For the CDR3, the DNA is TGTGCCAGCAAGGTGGGACAGAACACTGAAGCTTTCTTT.

V is TRBV10-3 and J is TRBJ1-2; maybe TRBD1 (5 bases). Trimming shortened V by 5 bases and J by 2 bases, and 12 bases separated the two germline ends. The germline V gene encodes CDR1 ENHRY and CDR2 SYGVKD. The CDR3 contains 14 residues. CDR3 in amino acids: CAISRGAENYGYTF. Here the CDR3 DNA reads TGTGCCATCAGTCGGGGCGCAGAGAACTATGGCTACACCTTC.

The chain combines TRBV28 with TRBJ2-3; TRBD1 is a possible D gene (6 bases). Trimming took 5 bases from V and 2 from J, leaving 14 bases between them. This CDR3 is built from 15 residues. The germline V gene encodes CDR1 MDHEN and CDR2 SYDVKM. The CDR3 nucleotides are TGTGCCAGCAGTCCAGGGACACTGATCACAGATACGCAGTATTTT. Its translation is CASSPGTLITDTQYF. Supplemented by reference TRBV28 and TRBJ2-3, the full variable domain reads DVKVTQSSRYLVKRTGEKVFLECVQDMDHENMFWYRQDPGLGLRLIYFSYDVKMKEKGDIPEGYSVSREKKERFSLILESASTNQTSMYLCASSPGTLITDTQYFGPGTRLTVL.

This clone showed up just a few times. This chain links TRBV28 with TRBJ2-7; D uncertain. Trimming took off 5 bases at V and 3 bases at J, with 8 bases between the two ends. Looked up from germline, CDR1 is MDHEN and CDR2 is SYDVKM. The CDR3 spans 12 residues. The CDR3 loop reads CASSRYSYEQYF. The CDR3 coding sequence is TGTGCCAGCAGTCGCTACAGCTACGAGCAGTACTTC.

The V gene is TRBV6-1, the J gene TRBJ1-2; D possibly corresponds to TRBD1 (5 bases). Germline V gives CDR1 MNHNS, CDR2 SASEGT. The CDR3 has 14 residues. V was trimmed by 0 bases and J by 4 bases, leaving 9 bases between them. CDR3 bases: TGTGCCAGCAGTGAAGCGGGGCGGAGCTATGGCTACACCTTC. Protein sequence: CASSEAGRSYGYTF.

This chain joins TRBV20-1 and TRBJ1-2, with D possibly matching TRBD1 (5 bases). Germline values: CDR1 DFQATT, CDR2 SNEGSKA (reference sequence). The CDR3 has 11 amino acids. Trimming cost V 6 bases and J 6 bases, with 11 bases left between them. The CDR3 DNA is TGCAGTGCGGAAGGGGACCATGGCTACACCTTC. This gives the protein CSAEGDHGYTF.

V gene TRBV28 combines with J gene TRBJ2-7; D may correspond to TRBD1 or TRBD2 (6 bases each). The CDR3 covers 14 residues. Germline V gene lookup returns CDR1 MDHEN and CDR2 SYDVKM. Trimming cost V 1 base and J 2 bases, with 9 bases left between them. The DNA of the CDR3 is TGTGCCAGCAGTTTATACCGGGGGCCCTACGAGCAGTACTTC. Residues: CASSLYRGPYEQYF.

This chain uses TRBV6-1 with TRBJ2-6, with D unclear. Germline V gene sequence: CDR1 MNHNS, CDR2 SASEGT. Trimming pared 5 bases from V and 3 bases from J, leaving 11 bases between. The CDR3 spans 15 residues. The CDR3 coding sequence is TGTGCCAGCAGTAGCACTGGGCTTGGGGCCAACGTCCTGACTTTC. Protein sequence: CASSSTGLGANVLTF.

The V call is TRBV19, the J call TRBJ1-2; 7 nucleotides align to TRBD1. There are 14 residues in the CDR3. Germline CDR1 and CDR2: LNHDA and SQIVND (reference sequence). The V gene end was trimmed by 5 bases and the J gene end by 8 bases; junction bases not matched to a gene: 11. CDR3 nucleotide sequence: TGTGCCAGTAGTGGTCAAGAAGGGGGCAAAGGCTACACCTTC. It is translated as CASSGQEGGKGYTF.

V is TRBV4-1 and J is TRBJ2-7; 7 bases are shared with TRBD2. The CDR3 has 19 residues. Per germline, CDR1 MGHRA and CDR2 YSYEKL. The V gene end was trimmed by 0 bases and the J gene end by 0 bases; junction bases not matched to a gene: 14. Here the CDR3 DNA reads TGCGCCAGCAGCCAAGATTTCACGGGAGGCGGGCCCAGCTCCTACGAGCAGTACTTC. Its translation is CASSQDFTGGGPSSYEQYF.

The chain employs TRBV28 and TRBJ1-1, with D perhaps TRBD1 (6 bases). The ends were cut back, 4 bases at V and 10 bases at J, with 16 bases in the middle. Germline V CDR1 and CDR2: MDHEN, SYDVKM. This CDR3 region has 13 residues. CDR3 protein: CASSSGGSGVAFF. As DNA, the CDR3 is TGTGCCAGCAGTTCGGGGGGCAGTGGGGTAGCTTTCTTT. Full variable domain (outside the CDR3, taken from reference TRBV28 and TRBJ1-1): DVKVTQSSRYLVKRTGEKVFLECVQDMDHENMFWYRQDPGLGLRLIYFSYDVKMKEKGDIPEGYSVSREKKERFSLILESASTNQTSMYLCASSSGGSGVAFFGQGTRLTVV.

The chain has TRBV5-1 and TRBJ1-2; TRBD1 matches at 9 bases. Trimming at V came to 7 bases and at J to 8 bases, leaving 12 bases not matched to a gene. CDR1 SGHRS and CDR2 YFSETQ come from the germline V gene. CDR3 length equals 14 residues. CDR3: CASGPGQGGFGYTF. The CDR3 bases are TGCGCCAGCGGTCCGGGACAGGGAGGTTTCGGCTACACCTTC.

This chain connects TRBV28 to TRBJ1-2; TRBD1 aligns across 9 bases. This CDR3 is built from 15 residues. V was pared by 3 bases and J by 8 bases, with 10 bases of the junction left unmatched. Germline assignment: CDR1 MDHEN and CDR2 SYDVKM. CDR3 sequence: CASSLLSETGGGYTF. The CDR3 coding sequence is TGTGCCAGCAGTTTGTTGTCTGAGACAGGGGGAGGCTACACCTTC.

CDR3 DNA sequence: TGTGCCAGCAGCTCTACCGGGACAGGTGTTAACTATGGCTACACCTTC. It yields the protein CASSSTGTGVNYGYTF. The rearrangement uses TRBV11-2 and TRBJ1-2, with TRBD1 matching over 8 bases. V trimming: 4 bases; J trimming: 1 base; junction bases outside the gene matches: 8. The V gene's germline CDR1 is SGHAT and CDR2 FQNNGV. This CDR3 region has 16 residues.

This clone was detected only once. The chain has TRBV10-3 and TRBJ2-2, with 10 positions matching TRBD1. CDR1 and CDR2 (germline): ENHRY, SYGVKD. The trim removed 6 bases at V and 4 bases at J, leaving 5 bases unmatched. The CDR3 is made up of 15 amino acids. The CDR3 coding sequence is TGTGCCATCAGAGCCGGGACAGGGGTCACCGGGGAGCTGTTTTTT. This sequence encodes CAIRAGTGVTGELFF.

The J gene is TRBJ2-1, the V gene TRBV18; TRBD2 agrees at 13 bases. Looked up from germline, CDR1 is KGHSH and CDR2 is LQKENI. CDR3 length: 18 amino acids. V lost 6 bases and J lost 7; bases outside the gene matches: 15. The CDR3 DNA follows: TGTGCCAGCTCCCCTGGACTAGCGGGAGCGATGGGCCGGAATGAGCAGTTCTTC. Residues: CASSPGLAGAMGRNEQFF. The whole variable domain, remainder taken from reference TRBV18 and TRBJ2-1, is NAGVMQNPRHLVRRRGQEARLRCSPMKGHSHVYWYRQLPEEGLKFMVYLQKENIIDESGMPKERFSAEFPKEGPSILRIQQVVRGDSAAYFCASSPGLAGAMGRNEQFFGPGTRLTVL.

This chain links TRBV6-1 with TRBJ1-5, with unresolved D. This CDR3 contains 14 residues. Germline-derived CDR1 and CDR2 are MNHNS and SASEGT. V gave up 7 bases and J gave up 0 bases, with 10 bases separating them. DNA for the CDR3: TGTGCCAGCACTCAGACATATAGCAATCAGCCCCAGCATTTT. Its protein product is CASTQTYSNQPQHF.

The CDR3 reads CASTKYRGKEQYF. CDR3 DNA sequence: TGTGCCAGCACAAAATATCGGGGCAAGGAGCAGTACTTC. V is TRBV28 and J is TRBJ2-7; D could derive from TRBD1 or TRBD2 (5 bases each). V lost 7 bases, J lost 7 bases, and 17 bases lay in between. The CDR3 sequence is 13 residues long. Germline-derived CDR1 and CDR2 are MDHEN and SYDVKM.